This TCR beta chain was captured by sequencing in a study of beta chain features in type 1 diabetes. The study, taken as a whole, reports: Within each of all four CD4+ subsets, Type 1 diabetes patients had TCRB CDR3s that were moderately but significantly shorter.

To note about this clone: Its antigen is not known.

Per the germline V gene, CDR1 is MGHRA and CDR2 is YSYEKL. CDR3 length equals 15 residues. The V and J ends lost 2 bases and 7 bases respectively, with 14 bases between them. Sequenced material consisted of expressed TCRB transcripts (all of the isolated RNA was reverse transcribed). The data were produced by immunoSEQ multiplex PCR, yet TCRdb's version contains in-frame clones alone and is incomplete. This table has 640,000 or so clones, 13% appearing once. The V and J genes are TRBV4-1 and TRBJ1-4; D is unclear. Sample: naive CD4+ T cells from blood. The TCR comes from a man younger than 35 with type 1 diabetes. The CDR3 DNA reads as TGCGCCAGCAGCCAAATAGTTGGCACTTTTGAAAAACTGTTTTTT. Encoded protein: CASSQIVGTFEKLFF.